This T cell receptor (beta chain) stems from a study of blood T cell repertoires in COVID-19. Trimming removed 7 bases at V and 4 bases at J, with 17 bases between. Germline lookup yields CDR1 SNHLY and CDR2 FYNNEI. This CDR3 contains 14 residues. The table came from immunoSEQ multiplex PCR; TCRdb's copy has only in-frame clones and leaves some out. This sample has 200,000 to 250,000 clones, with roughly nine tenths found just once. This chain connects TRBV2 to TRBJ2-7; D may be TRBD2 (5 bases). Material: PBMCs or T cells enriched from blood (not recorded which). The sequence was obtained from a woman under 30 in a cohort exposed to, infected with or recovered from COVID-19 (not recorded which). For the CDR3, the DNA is TGTGCCAGCAATCCGCTAGCTTCGGTTTACGAGCAGTACTTC. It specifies CASNPLASVYEQYF.